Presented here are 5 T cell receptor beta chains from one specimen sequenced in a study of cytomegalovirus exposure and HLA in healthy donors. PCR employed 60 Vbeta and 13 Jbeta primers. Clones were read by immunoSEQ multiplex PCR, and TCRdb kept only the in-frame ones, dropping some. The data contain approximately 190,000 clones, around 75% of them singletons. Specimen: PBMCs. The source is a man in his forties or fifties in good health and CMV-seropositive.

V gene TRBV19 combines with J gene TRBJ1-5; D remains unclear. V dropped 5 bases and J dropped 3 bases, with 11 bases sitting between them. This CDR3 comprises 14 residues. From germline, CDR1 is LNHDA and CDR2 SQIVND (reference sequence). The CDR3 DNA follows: TGTGCCAGTAGTCCGCGGGTGTACAATCAGCCCCAGCATTTT. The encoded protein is CASSPRVYNQPQHF.

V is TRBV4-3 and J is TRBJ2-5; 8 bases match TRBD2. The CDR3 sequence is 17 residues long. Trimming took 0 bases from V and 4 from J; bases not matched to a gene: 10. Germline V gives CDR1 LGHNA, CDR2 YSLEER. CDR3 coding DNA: TGCGCCAGCAGCCAAGATTGGACGGGGGGGCCGGGAGAGACCCAGTACTTC. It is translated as CASSQDWTGGPGETQYF.

CDR3 in amino acids: CASSQPLTSGGTDTQYF. The DNA for the CDR3 is TGCGCCAGCAGCCAGCCATTGACTAGCGGGGGAACAGATACGCAGTATTTT. The chain links TRBV4-1 to TRBJ2-3, with 12 bases that match TRBD2. From germline, CDR1 is MGHRA and CDR2 YSYEKL. The CDR3 is 17 amino acids. The J segment lost 3 bases and the V segment lost 3 bases, leaving 7 bases of the junction unmatched.

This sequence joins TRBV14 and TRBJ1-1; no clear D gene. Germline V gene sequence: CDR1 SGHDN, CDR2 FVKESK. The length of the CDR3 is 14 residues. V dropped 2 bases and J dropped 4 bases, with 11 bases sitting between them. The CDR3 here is CASSQKAEGTEAFF. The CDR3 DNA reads TGTGCCAGCAGCCAAAAGGCTGAGGGCACTGAAGCTTTCTTT.

The CDR3 DNA sequence: TGTGCCACGACCGGGACAGGGGCCTACTCTGGAAACACCATATATTTT. It codes for CATTGTGAYSGNTIYF. The chain has TRBV7-8 and TRBJ1-3, with 10 bases fitting TRBD1. V lost 10 bases, J lost 0 bases, and 9 bases stayed unmatched. Germline V gene data show CDR1 as SGHVS and CDR2 as FQNEAQ. CDR3 length: 16 residues.